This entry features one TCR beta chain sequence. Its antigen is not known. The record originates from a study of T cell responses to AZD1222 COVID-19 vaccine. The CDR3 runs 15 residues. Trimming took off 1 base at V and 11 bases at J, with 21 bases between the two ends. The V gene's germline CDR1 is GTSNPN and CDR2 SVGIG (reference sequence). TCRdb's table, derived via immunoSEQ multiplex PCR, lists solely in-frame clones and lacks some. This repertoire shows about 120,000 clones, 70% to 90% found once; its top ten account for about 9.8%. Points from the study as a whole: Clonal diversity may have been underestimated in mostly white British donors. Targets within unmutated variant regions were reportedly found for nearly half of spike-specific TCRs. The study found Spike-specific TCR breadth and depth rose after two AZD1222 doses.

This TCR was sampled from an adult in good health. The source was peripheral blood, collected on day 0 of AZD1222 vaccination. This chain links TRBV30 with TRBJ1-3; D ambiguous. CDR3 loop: CAWSEIEAPTIAIYF. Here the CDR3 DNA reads TGTGCCTGGAGTGAAATAGAAGCCCCCACCATCGCCATATATTTT.